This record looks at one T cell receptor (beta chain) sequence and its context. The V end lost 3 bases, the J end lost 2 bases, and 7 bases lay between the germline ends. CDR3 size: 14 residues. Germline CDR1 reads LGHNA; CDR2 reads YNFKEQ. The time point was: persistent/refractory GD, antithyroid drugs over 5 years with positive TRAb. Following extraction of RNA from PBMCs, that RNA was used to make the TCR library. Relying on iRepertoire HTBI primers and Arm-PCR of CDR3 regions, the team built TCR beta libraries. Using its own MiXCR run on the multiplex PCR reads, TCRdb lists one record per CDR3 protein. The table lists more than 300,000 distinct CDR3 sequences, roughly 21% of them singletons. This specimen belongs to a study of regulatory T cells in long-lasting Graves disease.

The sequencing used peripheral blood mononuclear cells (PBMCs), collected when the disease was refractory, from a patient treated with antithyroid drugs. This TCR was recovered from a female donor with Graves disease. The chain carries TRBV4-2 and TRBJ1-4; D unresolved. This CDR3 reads CASSQRETNEKLFF. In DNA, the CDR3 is TGTGCCAGCAGCCAGAGGGAGACTAATGAAAAACTGTTTTTT.